These 16 T cell receptor beta chains share one sample of origin, sequenced in a study of control samples from healthy donors and cancer patients. Libraries were prepared by immunoSEQ multiplex PCR; TCRdb keeps only in-frame clonotypes and omits some of them. This sample yields just under 75,000 clones, of which more than 75% are seen a single time; around 3.8% belongs to the top ten. The sequenced material came from blood. These TCRs come from a woman aged 45-59 years in good health.

V and J are TRBV4-2 and TRBJ1-2, with D uncertain. This CDR3 is built from 14 residues. Trimming removed 0 bases from V and 7 bases from J, with 12 bases in between. The germline gives CDR1 LGHNA, CDR2 YNFKEQ. In nucleotides, the CDR3 is TGTGCCAGCAGCCAAGATGGTGAATCTTCTGGCTACACCTTC. Its protein is CASSQDGESSGYTF.

The chain couples TRBV4-2 to TRBJ1-1, with a tentative D call TRBD1 (5 bases). V lost 4 bases and J 1 base, leaving 13 bases between the germline ends. Germline-derived CDR1 and CDR2 are LGHNA and YNFKEQ. The length of the CDR3 is 15 residues. The chain's CDR3 is CASSREDSSNTEAFF. The CDR3 DNA reads as TGTGCCAGCAGCCGCGAAGACAGCTCGAACACTGAAGCTTTCTTT.

The J gene is TRBJ1-1, the V gene TRBV10-3; D uncertain. Per germline, CDR1 ENHRY and CDR2 SYGVKD. Deletions cut 2 bases from V and 2 bases from J, with 9 bases between. The CDR3 loop spans 14 amino acids. Written as DNA, the CDR3 is TGTGCCATCAGTGAGGCGGGAGCAAACACTGAAGCTTTCTTT. Translated, it gives CAISEAGANTEAFF.

The rearrangement links TRBV2 to TRBJ2-7; D not certain. V lost 7 bases and J 0 bases, leaving 13 bases between the germline ends. CDR1 is SNHLY and CDR2 is FYNNEI in the germline V gene. This CDR3 is built from 14 residues. Here the CDR3 reads CASTSPKNSYEQYF. The DNA of the CDR3 is TGTGCCAGCACCAGCCCAAAGAACTCCTACGAGCAGTACTTC.

The genes are TRBV5-5 and TRBJ1-4, with no clear D. Germline V lookup: CDR1 SGHKS, CDR2 YYEKEE (reference sequence). This CDR3 spans 11 amino acids. Trimming removed 4 bases from V and 7 bases from J, with 5 bases in between. The CDR3 region has the DNA TGTGCCAGCAGCCCAAGTGAAAAACTGTTTTTT. It is translated as CASSPSEKLFF.

This clone was counted a few times. The sample has other DNA sequences that encode this CDR3 too. J is TRBJ2-5 and V is TRBV12-5; no reliable D call. Germline CDR1 reads LGHNT; CDR2 reads FRNRAP. Deletions cut 1 base from V and 5 bases from J, with 2 bases between. This CDR3 has 11 residues. The CDR3 DNA reads as TGTGCTAGTGGTTTGGGGGAGACCCAGTACTTC. Translated: CASGLGETQYF.

This clone came up once. The J gene is TRBJ2-1, the V gene TRBV5-1; perhaps D is TRBD1 or TRBD2 (5 bases each). V lost 0 bases, J lost 9 bases, and 16 bases lay in between. Germline V lookup: CDR1 SGHRS, CDR2 YFSETQ. This CDR3 is 15 amino acids long. CDR3 in amino acids: CASSLAGTRFSEQFF. CDR3 DNA: TGCGCCAGCAGCTTGGCTGGGACGCGTTTTTCTGAGCAGTTCTTC.

The table lists this clone with a count of one. The V call is TRBV23-1, the J call TRBJ1-5; D gene ambiguous. TRBV23-1 is identified as an open reading frame with a role that is uncertain. The V and J ends lost 2 bases and 2 bases respectively, with 19 bases between them. CDR3 size: 18 residues. The chain's CDR3 is CASSQLFPGSKGNQPQHF. The CDR3 DNA is TGCGCCAGCAGTCAACTTTTCCCGGGATCAAAAGGCAATCAGCCCCAGCATTTT.

This chain joins TRBV5-1 and TRBJ2-3; D possibly corresponds to TRBD1 (6 bases). The CDR3 contains 14 residues. Trimming left V 5 bases short and J 1 base short, with 11 bases between. Germline-derived CDR1 and CDR2 are SGHRS and YFSETQ. CDR3 bases: TGCGCCAGCAGGATGGGGGCGGGCACAGATACGCAGTATTTT. Amino acids: CASRMGAGTDTQYF.

The J gene is TRBJ2-1, the V gene TRBV3-1 (or the pseudogene TRBV3-2), with TRBD2 matching 9 bases. CDR3 size: 21 residues. Germline CDR1 and CDR2: LGHDT and YNNKEL (reference sequence). Trimming cost V 1 base and J 5 bases; bases outside gene matches: 21. The CDR3 DNA sequence: TGTGCCAGCAGCCAAGTCGGTTTTTGGCTAGCGGGAAAGTCCGGTAACAATGAGCAGTTCTTC. It yields the protein CASSQVGFWLAGKSGNNEQFF.

The chain carries TRBV3-1 (or the pseudogene TRBV3-2) and TRBJ2-2; 9 bases align to TRBD2. The germline V gene encodes CDR1 LGHDT and CDR2 YNNKEL (reference sequence). This CDR3 comprises 18 residues. Trimming at V came to 1 base and at J to 6 bases, leaving 12 bases not matched to a gene. CDR3 nucleotides: TGTGCCAGCAGCCAAGTCTCGCTGCTAGCGGGAATCGCCGGGGAGCTGTTTTTT. It translates to CASSQVSLLAGIAGELFF.

This rearrangement joins TRBV14 to TRBJ2-1; possibly TRBD2 for D (7 bases). Germline values: CDR1 SGHDN, CDR2 FVKESK. Trimming cost V 3 bases and J 8 bases, with 17 bases left between them. The CDR3 extends over 15 amino acids. This CDR3 is CASSHLGGPRDEQFF. CDR3 in DNA: TGTGCCAGCAGCCACCTCGGGGGGCCGCGGGATGAGCAGTTCTTC.

The V and J genes are TRBV5-1 and TRBJ2-3; D call uncertain. The V end lost 0 bases, the J end lost 2 bases, and 10 bases lay between the germline ends. This CDR3 spans 15 amino acids. Looked up from germline, CDR1 is SGHRS and CDR2 is YFSETQ. CDR3 coding DNA: TGCGCCAGCAGCTTGGATAGACAACCCACAGATACGCAGTATTTT. It specifies CASSLDRQPTDTQYF.

V and J are TRBV6-1 and TRBJ2-1; 10 bases line up with TRBD2. The length of the CDR3 is 15 residues. With 2 bases clipped from V and 4 bases from J, the junction kept 2 bases outside the gene matches. Germline CDR1 is MNHNS and CDR2 is SASEGT. The CDR3 region has the DNA TGTGCCAGCAGTGAACTAGCGGGAGCATACAATGAGCAGTTCTTC. It specifies CASSELAGAYNEQFF.

The chain links TRBV19 to TRBJ1-3; 8 nucleotides agree with TRBD1. With V trimmed by 4 bases and J by 4 bases, 12 bases remained unmatched. Germline V gene sequence: CDR1 LNHDA, CDR2 SQIVND (reference sequence). This CDR3 has 17 amino acids. The CDR3 sequence: CASSTRTGLGAGNTIYF. In nucleotides, the CDR3 is TGTGCCAGTAGTACCCGGACAGGGCTGGGAGCGGGAAACACCATATATTTT.

The gene calls are TRBV7-9 and TRBJ1-1; D uncertain. Between the trimmed V and J ends, which lost 4 bases and 3 bases, there was a span of 18 bases. Per germline, CDR1 SEHNR and CDR2 FQNEAQ (reference sequence). The CDR3 length is 16 residues. The CDR3 DNA is TGTGCCAGCAGCTCACGAATTATAGAAATGCACACTGAAGCTTTCTTT. Translation gives CASSSRIIEMHTEAFF. Filled out from reference TRBV7-9 and TRBJ1-1, the complete variable domain reads DTGVSQNPRHKITKRGQNVTFRCDPISEHNRLYWYRQTLGQGPEFLTYFQNEAQLEKSRLLSDRFSAERPKGSFSTLEIQRTEQGDSAMYLCASSSRIIEMHTEAFFGQGTRLTVV.